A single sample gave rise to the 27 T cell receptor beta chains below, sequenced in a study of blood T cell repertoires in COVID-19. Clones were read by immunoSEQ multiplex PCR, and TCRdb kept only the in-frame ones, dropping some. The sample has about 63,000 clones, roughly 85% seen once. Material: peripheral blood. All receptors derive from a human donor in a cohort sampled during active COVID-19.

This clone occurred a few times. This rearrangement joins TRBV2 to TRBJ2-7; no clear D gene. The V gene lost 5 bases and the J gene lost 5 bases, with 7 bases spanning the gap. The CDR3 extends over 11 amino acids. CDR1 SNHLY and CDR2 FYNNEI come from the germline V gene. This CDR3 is CASSSLHEQYF. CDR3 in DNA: TGTGCCAGCAGTTCTCTCCACGAGCAGTACTTC.

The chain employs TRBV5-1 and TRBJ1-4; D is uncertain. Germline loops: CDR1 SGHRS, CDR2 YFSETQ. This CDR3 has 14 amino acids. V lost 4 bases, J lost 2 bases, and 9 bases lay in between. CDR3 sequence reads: CASSEQPTNEKLFF. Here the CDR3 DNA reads TGCGCCAGCAGCGAACAACCTACTAATGAAAAACTGTTTTTT. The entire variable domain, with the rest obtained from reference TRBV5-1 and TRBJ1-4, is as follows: KAGVTQTPRYLIKTRGQQVTLSCSPISGHRSVSWYQQTPGQGLQFLFEYFSETQRNKGNFPGRFSGRQFSNSRSEMNVSTLELGDSALYLCASSEQPTNEKLFFGSGTQLSVL.

The CDR3 loop reads CASSLAGSGTQYF. CDR3 bases: TGTGCCAGCAGCTTGGCGGGATCGGGTACGCAGTATTTT. V gene TRBV5-8 combines with J gene TRBJ2-3, with a weak D call TRBD2 (5 bases). The CDR3 is made up of 13 amino acids. V lost 0 bases, J lost 8 bases, and 10 bases lay in between. Germline V gene data show CDR1 as SGHTS and CDR2 as YDEGEE.

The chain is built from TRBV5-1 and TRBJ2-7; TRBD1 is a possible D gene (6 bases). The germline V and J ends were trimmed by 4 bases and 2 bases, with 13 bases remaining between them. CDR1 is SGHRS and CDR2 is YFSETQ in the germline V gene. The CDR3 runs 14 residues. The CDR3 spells CASSIDRNTYEQYF. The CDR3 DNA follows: TGCGCCAGCAGCATCGACAGGAACACCTACGAGCAGTACTTC.

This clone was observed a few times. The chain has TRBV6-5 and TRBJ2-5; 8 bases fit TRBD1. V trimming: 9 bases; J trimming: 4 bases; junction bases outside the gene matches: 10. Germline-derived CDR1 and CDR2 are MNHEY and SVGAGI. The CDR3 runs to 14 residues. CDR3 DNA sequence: TGTGCCAGTGGTCGACAGGGGCCTTCAGAGACCCAGTACTTC. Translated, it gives CASGRQGPSETQYF.

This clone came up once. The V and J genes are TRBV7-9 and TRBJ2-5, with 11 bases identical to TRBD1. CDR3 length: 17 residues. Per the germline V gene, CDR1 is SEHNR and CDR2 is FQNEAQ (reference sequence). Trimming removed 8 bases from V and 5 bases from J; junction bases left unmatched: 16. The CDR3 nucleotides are TGTGCCAGCGCAACTTGGGACAGGGGGGTGATGGAGGAGACCCAGTACTTC. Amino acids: CASATWDRGVMEETQYF.

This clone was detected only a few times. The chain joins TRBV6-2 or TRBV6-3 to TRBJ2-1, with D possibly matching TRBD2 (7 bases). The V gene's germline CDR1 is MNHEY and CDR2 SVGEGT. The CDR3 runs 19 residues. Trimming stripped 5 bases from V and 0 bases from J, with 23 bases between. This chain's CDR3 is CASSDFLARGRASYNEQFF. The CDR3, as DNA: TGTGCCAGCAGTGACTTCCTAGCGAGGGGGAGGGCCTCCTACAATGAGCAGTTCTTC.

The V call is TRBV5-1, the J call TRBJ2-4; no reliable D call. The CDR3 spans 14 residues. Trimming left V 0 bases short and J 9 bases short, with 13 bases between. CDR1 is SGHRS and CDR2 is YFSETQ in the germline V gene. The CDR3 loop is CASSLGSEEAIQYF. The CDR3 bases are TGCGCCAGCAGCTTGGGTTCAGAGGAAGCCATTCAGTACTTC.

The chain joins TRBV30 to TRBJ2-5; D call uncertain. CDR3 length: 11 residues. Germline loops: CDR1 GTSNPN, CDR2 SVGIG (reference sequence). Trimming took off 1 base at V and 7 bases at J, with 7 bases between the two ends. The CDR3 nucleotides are TGTGCCTGGAGTGGGGCGACGACCCAGTACTTC. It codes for CAWSGATTQYF.

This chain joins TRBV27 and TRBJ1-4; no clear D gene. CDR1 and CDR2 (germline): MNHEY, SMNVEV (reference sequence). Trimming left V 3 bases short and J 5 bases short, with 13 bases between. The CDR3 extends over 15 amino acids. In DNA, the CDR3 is TGTGCCAGCAGTTTTCGCCGGACTCTGAATGAAAAACTGTTTTTT. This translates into CASSFRRTLNEKLFF.

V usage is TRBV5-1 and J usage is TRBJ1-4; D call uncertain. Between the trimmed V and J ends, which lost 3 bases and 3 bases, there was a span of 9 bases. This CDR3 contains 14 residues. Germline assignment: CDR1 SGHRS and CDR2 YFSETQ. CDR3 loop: CASSSRSANEKLFF. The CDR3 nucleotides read TGCGCCAGCAGCTCTCGGTCGGCTAATGAAAAACTGTTTTTT.

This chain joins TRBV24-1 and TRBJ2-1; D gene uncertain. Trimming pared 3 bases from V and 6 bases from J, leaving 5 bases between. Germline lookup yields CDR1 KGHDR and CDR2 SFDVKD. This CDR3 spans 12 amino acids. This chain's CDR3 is CATSDRANEQFF. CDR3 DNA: TGTGCCACCAGTGATCGAGCCAATGAGCAGTTCTTC.

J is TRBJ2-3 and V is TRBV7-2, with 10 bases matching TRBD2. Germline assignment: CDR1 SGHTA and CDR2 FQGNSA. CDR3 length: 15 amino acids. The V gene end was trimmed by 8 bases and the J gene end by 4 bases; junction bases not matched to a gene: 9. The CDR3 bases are TGTGCCAGCGGGTCTCTAGCGGGAGCACCAGATACGCAGTATTTT. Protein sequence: CASGSLAGAPDTQYF.

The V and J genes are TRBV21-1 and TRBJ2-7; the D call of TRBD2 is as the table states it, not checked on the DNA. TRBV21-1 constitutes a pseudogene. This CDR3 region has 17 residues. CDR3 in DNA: TGTGCCAGCAGCAAAGGGGAGCCTAAGAATCGTCGCTACGAGCAGTACTTC. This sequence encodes CASSKGEPKNRRYEQYF.

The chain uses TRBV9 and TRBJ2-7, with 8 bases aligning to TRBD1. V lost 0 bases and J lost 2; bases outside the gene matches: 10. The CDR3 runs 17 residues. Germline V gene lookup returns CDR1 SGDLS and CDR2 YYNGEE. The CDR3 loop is CASSVGETGALPYEQYF. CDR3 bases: TGTGCCAGCAGCGTAGGGGAGACAGGGGCCCTTCCCTACGAGCAGTACTTC.

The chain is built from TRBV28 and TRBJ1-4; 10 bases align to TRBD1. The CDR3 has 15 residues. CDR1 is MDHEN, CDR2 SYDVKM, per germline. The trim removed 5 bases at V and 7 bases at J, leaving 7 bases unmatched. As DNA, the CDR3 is TGTGCCAGCAGTCCACCGACAGGGGGCCTTGAAAAACTGTTTTTT. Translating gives CASSPPTGGLEKLFF.

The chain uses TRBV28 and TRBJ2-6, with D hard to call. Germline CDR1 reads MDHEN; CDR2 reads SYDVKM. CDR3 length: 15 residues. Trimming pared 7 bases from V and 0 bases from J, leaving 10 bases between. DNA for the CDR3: TGTGCCAGCACTTTGGAGCCCTCTGGGGCCAACGTCCTGACTTTC. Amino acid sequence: CASTLEPSGANVLTF.

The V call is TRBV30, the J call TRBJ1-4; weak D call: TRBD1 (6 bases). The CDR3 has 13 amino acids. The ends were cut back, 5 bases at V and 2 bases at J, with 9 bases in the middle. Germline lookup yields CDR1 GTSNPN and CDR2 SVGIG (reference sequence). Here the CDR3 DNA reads TGTGCCTGGTCGAGGGGGACTAATGAAAAACTGTTTTTT. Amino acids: CAWSRGTNEKLFF.

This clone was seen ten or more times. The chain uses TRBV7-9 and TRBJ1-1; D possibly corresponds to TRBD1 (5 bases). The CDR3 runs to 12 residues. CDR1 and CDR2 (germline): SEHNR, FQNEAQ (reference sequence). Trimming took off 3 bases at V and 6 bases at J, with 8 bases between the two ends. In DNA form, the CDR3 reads TGTGCCAGCAGCTTTCGGGGGGCTGAAGCTTTCTTT. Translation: CASSFRGAEAFF.

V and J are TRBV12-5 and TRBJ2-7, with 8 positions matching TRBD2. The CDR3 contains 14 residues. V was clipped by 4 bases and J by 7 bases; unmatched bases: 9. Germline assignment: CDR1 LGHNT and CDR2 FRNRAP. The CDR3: CASGSLWQRGEQYF. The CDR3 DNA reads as TGTGCTAGTGGTTCGCTCTGGCAGCGGGGGGAGCAGTACTTC.

CDR3 protein: CASSYSGVRGSGNEQFF. CDR3 DNA: TGTGCCAGCAGTTACTCAGGGGTGCGGGGGAGTGGGAATGAGCAGTTCTTC. V and J are TRBV6-2 or TRBV6-3 and TRBJ2-1, with 7 bases aligning to TRBD2. The germline CDR1 and CDR2 sequences are MNHEY and SVGEGT. The trim removed 0 bases at V and 7 bases at J, leaving 12 bases unmatched. The CDR3 loop spans 17 amino acids.

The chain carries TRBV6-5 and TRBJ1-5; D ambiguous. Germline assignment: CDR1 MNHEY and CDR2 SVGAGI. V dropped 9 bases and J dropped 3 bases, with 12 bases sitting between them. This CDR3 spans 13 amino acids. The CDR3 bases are TGTGCCAGTAGGGAGCAGCTCAATCAGCCCCAGCATTTT. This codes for CASREQLNQPQHF.

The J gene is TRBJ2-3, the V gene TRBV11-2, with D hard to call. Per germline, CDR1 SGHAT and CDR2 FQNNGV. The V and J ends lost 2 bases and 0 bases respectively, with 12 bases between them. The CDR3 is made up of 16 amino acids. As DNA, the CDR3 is TGTGCCAGCAGCTTAAGCCCGATCACTAGCACAGATACGCAGTATTTT. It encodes CASSLSPITSTDTQYF.

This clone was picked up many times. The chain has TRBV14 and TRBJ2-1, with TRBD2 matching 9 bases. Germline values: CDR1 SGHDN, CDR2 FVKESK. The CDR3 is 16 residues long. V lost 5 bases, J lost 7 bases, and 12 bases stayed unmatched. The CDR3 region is CASSKTAGGSTNEQFF. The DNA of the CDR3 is TGTGCCAGCAGCAAAACAGCGGGAGGAAGTACGAATGAGCAGTTCTTC.

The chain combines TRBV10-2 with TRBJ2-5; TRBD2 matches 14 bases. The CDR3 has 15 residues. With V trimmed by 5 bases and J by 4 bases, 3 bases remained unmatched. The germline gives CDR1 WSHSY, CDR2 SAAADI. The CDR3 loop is CASSPGLAGGETQYF. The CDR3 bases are TGCGCCAGCAGTCCCGGACTAGCGGGAGGAGAGACCCAGTACTTC.

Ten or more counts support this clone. The CDR3 nucleotides are TGTGCCACCAGCAGAGACAGGTCCAGCTCCTACGAGCAGTACTTC. Its protein product is CATSRDRSSSYEQYF. The V call is TRBV15, the J call TRBJ2-7; D uncertain. V was trimmed by 0 bases and J by 0 bases, leaving 9 bases between them. Germline CDR1 is LNHNV and CDR2 is YYDKDF (reference sequence). The CDR3 runs to 15 residues.

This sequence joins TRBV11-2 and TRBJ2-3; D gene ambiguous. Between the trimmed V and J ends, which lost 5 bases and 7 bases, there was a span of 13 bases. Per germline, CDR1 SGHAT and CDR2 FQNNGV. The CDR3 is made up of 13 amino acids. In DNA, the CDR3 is TGTGCCAGCAGCCCGACGGTGGGCTATACGCAGTATTTT. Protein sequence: CASSPTVGYTQYF.